The next 18 T cell receptor beta chains were all read from a single sample in a study of T-cell memory formation after mild COVID-19. Using its own MiXCR run on the 5' RACE reads, TCRdb lists one record per CDR3 protein. The repertoire holds a few hundred thousand distinct CDR3 sequences, with roughly 19% as singletons. Sequences were obtained from PBMCs or a T cell subset sorted from them (not recorded which). The receptors originated from a young man who had mild COVID-19 (a few samples of this study predate the infection). Cell type and time point are not known.

This clonotype was seen at least ten times. V and J are TRBV4-1 and TRBJ2-1, with no clear D. Germline CDR1 reads MGHRA; CDR2 reads YSYEKL. The CDR3 totals 16 residues. Trimming pared 1 base from V and 1 base from J, leaving 11 bases between. Here the CDR3 reads CASSQVDLVSYNEQFF. The CDR3 coding sequence is TGCGCCAGCAGCCAAGTCGACCTAGTTTCCTACAATGAGCAGTTCTTC.

The chain couples TRBV2 to TRBJ1-2; D possibly corresponds to TRBD1 (6 bases). The V gene lost 2 bases and the J gene lost 8 bases, with 15 bases spanning the gap. The CDR3 has 14 amino acids. The germline V gene encodes CDR1 SNHLY and CDR2 FYNNEI. The CDR3 loop is CASSERTGLSGYTF. Here the CDR3 DNA reads TGTGCCAGCAGTGAAAGAACAGGGTTAAGCGGCTACACCTTC. Looking up the rest from reference TRBV2 and TRBJ1-2 gives the full variable domain: EPEVTQTPSHQVTQMGQEVILRCVPISNHLYFYWYRQILGQKVEFLVSFYNNEISEKSEIFDDQFSVERPDGSNFTLKIRSTKLEDSAMYFCASSERTGLSGYTFGSGTRLTVV.

This clonotype has just a few counts. V usage is TRBV20-1 and J usage is TRBJ2-3, with TRBD1 identical over 7 bases. The CDR3 runs 13 residues. The germline V gene encodes CDR1 DFQATT and CDR2 SNEGSKA (reference sequence). V lost 4 bases and J lost 5; bases outside the gene matches: 6. CDR3 DNA: TGCAGTGCTAATGAGGGGGCTGGAGATACGCAGTATTTT. It codes for CSANEGAGDTQYF.

This chain joins TRBV10-3 and TRBJ2-3; the match to TRBD1 covers 10 bases. Germline CDR1 reads ENHRY; CDR2 reads SYGVKD. V was pared by 6 bases and J by 3 bases, with 6 bases of the junction left unmatched. The CDR3 is made up of 15 amino acids. CDR3 nucleotides: TGTGCCATCAGGAGGGGGACAGGGGAGACAGATACGCAGTATTTT. It encodes CAIRRGTGETDTQYF.

This chain joins TRBV7-9 and TRBJ1-4, with a weak D call TRBD1 (5 bases). The V and J ends lost 3 bases and 4 bases respectively, with 9 bases between them. The length of the CDR3 is 14 residues. CDR1 and CDR2 (germline): SEHNR, FQNEAQ (reference sequence). CDR3 DNA sequence: TGTGCCAGCAGCTTCTCCCAGGGTAATGAAAAACTGTTTTTT. Translating it yields CASSFSQGNEKLFF.

This chain joins TRBV7-2 and TRBJ2-6; D gene ambiguous. Looked up from germline, CDR1 is SGHTA and CDR2 is FQGNSA. The germline V and J ends were trimmed by 5 bases and 6 bases, with 8 bases remaining between them. This CDR3 comprises 13 residues. CDR3 coding DNA: TGTGCCAGCAGCCCTTTCGAGGCCAACGTCCTGACTTTC. It yields the protein CASSPFEANVLTF. The full variable domain, rest sourced from reference TRBV7-2 and TRBJ2-6, is GAGVSQSPSNKVTEKGKDVELRCDPISGHTALYWYRQSLGQGLEFLIYFQGNSAPDKSGLPSDRFSAERTGGSVSTLTIQRTQQEDSAVYLCASSPFEANVLTFGAGSRLTVL.

This clonotype was counted between two and nine times. The CDR3 DNA follows: TGTGCCAGCAGCTTACGTTCTGGGGGCGGCAACGTCCTGACTTTC. The encoded protein is CASSLRSGGGNVLTF. This rearrangement joins TRBV7-9 to TRBJ2-6, with D perhaps matching TRBD1 (6 bases). CDR1 and CDR2 (germline): SEHNR, FQNEAQ (reference sequence). This CDR3 is 15 amino acids long. The V end lost 2 bases, the J end lost 9 bases, and 14 bases lay between the germline ends. Full variable domain (missing parts from reference TRBV7-9 and TRBJ2-6): DTGVSQNPRHKITKRGQNVTFRCDPISEHNRLYWYRQTLGQGPEFLTYFQNEAQLEKSRLLSDRFSAERPKGSFSTLEIQRTEQGDSAMYLCASSLRSGGGNVLTFGAGSRLTVL.

The rearrangement links TRBV20-1 to TRBJ2-1; either TRBD1 or TRBD2 may supply D (5 bases each). Trimming took off 1 base at V and 5 bases at J, with 12 bases between the two ends. CDR1 and CDR2 (germline): DFQATT, SNEGSKA (reference sequence). This CDR3 has 14 amino acids. The DNA of the CDR3 is TGCAGTGCTAGAGCAGGGACGGCGGACAATGAGCAGTTCTTC. Translation gives CSARAGTADNEQFF.

This clonotype showed up just a few times. The gene calls are TRBV6-2 or TRBV6-3 and TRBJ2-7; D uncertain. Germline V gene lookup returns CDR1 MNHEY and CDR2 SVGEGT. V shed 0 bases and J shed 9 bases, with 15 bases lying between them. This CDR3 contains 14 residues. The CDR3 is CASSYSRTPRMQYF. The CDR3 coding sequence is TGTGCCAGCAGTTACTCGCGAACCCCTCGAATGCAGTACTTC.

This clonotype was picked up a small number of times. The chain employs TRBV29-1 and TRBJ2-2, with D hard to call. The V gene's germline CDR1 is SQVTM and CDR2 ANQGSEA. V gave up 7 bases and J gave up 4 bases, with 7 bases separating them. There are 11 residues in the CDR3. The CDR3 sequence: CSGLVTGELFF. CDR3 DNA sequence: TGCAGCGGCCTTGTCACCGGGGAGCTGTTTTTT.

CDR3 sequence: CASSPAGYGPQHF. The CDR3 DNA sequence: TGTGCCAGCTCACCAGCAGGTTATGGGCCCCAGCATTTT. The chain is built from TRBV18 and TRBJ1-5, with D hard to call. The CDR3 totals 13 residues. Trimming removed 2 bases at V and 9 bases at J, with 11 bases between. CDR1 and CDR2 (germline): KGHSH, LQKENI.

The chain links TRBV7-6 to TRBJ2-7; D possibly uses TRBD1 or TRBD2 (5 bases each). The germline CDR1 and CDR2 sequences are SGHVS and FNYEAQ. The CDR3 is 15 amino acids. V lost 5 bases to trimming and J lost 1 base, with 15 bases between them. The CDR3: CASSPSPGRSYEQYF. CDR3 nucleotide sequence: TGTGCCAGCAGCCCGTCCCCGGGACGGTCCTACGAGCAGTACTTC.

The V gene is TRBV20-1, the J gene TRBJ1-5, with 7 nucleotides matching TRBD1. This CDR3 is built from 13 residues. V shed 6 bases, J shed 6 bases, and the junction held 8 bases outside the gene matches. Germline CDR1 is DFQATT and CDR2 is SNEGSKA (reference sequence). CDR3 coding DNA: TGCAGTGCGTATCCAGGGGGGGGTCAGCCCCAGCATTTT. The encoded protein is CSAYPGGGQPQHF.

This clonotype was counted a few times. V and J are TRBV6-2 or TRBV6-3 and TRBJ1-1; tentatively, D is TRBD1 (5 bases). Germline V gene data show CDR1 as MNHEY and CDR2 as SVGEGT. V shed 0 bases and J shed 1 base, with 9 bases lying between them. The CDR3 length is 15 residues. This CDR3 is CASSYSGRSNTEAFF. CDR3 coding DNA: TGTGCCAGCAGTTACTCGGGGCGTTCGAACACTGAAGCTTTCTTT.

The chain links TRBV3-1 to TRBJ1-1, with a possible D match to TRBD1 (5 bases). CDR3 size: 13 residues. The germline CDR1 and CDR2 sequences are LGHDT and YNNKEL (reference sequence). Trimming stripped 0 bases from V and 11 bases from J, with 13 bases between. CDR3: CASSQEGTTGAFF. CDR3 in DNA: TGTGCCAGCAGCCAAGAGGGGACCACCGGGGCTTTCTTT.

This clonotype was seen ten or more times. This rearrangement joins TRBV6-5 to TRBJ1-1; 8 bases line up with TRBD1. This CDR3 comprises 16 residues. V lost 0 bases, J lost 5 bases, and 8 bases stayed unmatched. Germline-derived CDR1 and CDR2 are MNHEY and SVGAGI. The CDR3 sequence: CASSYSAGGQGTEAFF. The CDR3 coding sequence is TGTGCCAGCAGTTACTCGGCAGGGGGCCAGGGAACTGAAGCTTTCTTT.

Many counts were recorded for this clonotype. The rearrangement links TRBV5-1 to TRBJ2-3, with TRBD2 identical over 9 bases. There are 17 residues in the CDR3. Germline lookup yields CDR1 SGHRS and CDR2 YFSETQ. V was pared by 4 bases and J by 5 bases, with 14 bases of the junction left unmatched. The CDR3, as DNA: TGCGCCAGCAGCCCGACCTCTAGCGGGGAGCTTCAAGATACGCAGTATTTT. As protein: CASSPTSSGELQDTQYF.

This clonotype was seen ten or more times. J is TRBJ2-3 and V is TRBV7-2; 7 bases are shared with TRBD2. The CDR3 is 14 residues long. Trimming at V came to 7 bases and at J to 3 bases, leaving 7 bases not matched to a gene. Germline CDR1 and CDR2: SGHTA and FQGNSA. In DNA, the CDR3 is TGTGCCAGCATCAGGACTAGTTCTACAGATACGCAGTATTTT. Translated: CASIRTSSTDTQYF.